This T cell receptor (beta chain) was identified during a study of T cells after yellow fever vaccination. Study as a whole: SMART-Seq v4 Ultra Low Input handled preparation of low-cell-number fractions.

Regarding the study as a whole: Repertoires sorted by FACS could include abundant clonotypes that are contaminants from the bulk population.

TCRdb used MiXCR to reprocess the 5' RACE reads, holding one entry per CDR3 protein. There are 68,000 or so distinct CDR3 sequences in the sample; 6.5% occur only once, and 30% to 45% lies in the top ten. Germline values: CDR1 LGHDT, CDR2 YNNKEL (reference sequence). The CDR3 loop spans 14 amino acids. Trimming cost V 4 bases and J 1 base, with 7 bases left between them. This clonotype appeared many times. What it binds is not known. The chain links TRBV3-1 to TRBJ2-2; D perhaps matches TRBD2 (6 bases). The source material was CD8+ T cells sorted from PBMCs, sampled approximately 47 days after the first yellow fever vaccination. This sequence originates from a man between 18 and 35 years old who received the YFV17D yellow fever vaccine. Here the CDR3 DNA reads TGTGCCAGCAGCCCGCGGGGGAACACCGGGGAGCTGTTTTTT. This sequence encodes CASSPRGNTGELFF.